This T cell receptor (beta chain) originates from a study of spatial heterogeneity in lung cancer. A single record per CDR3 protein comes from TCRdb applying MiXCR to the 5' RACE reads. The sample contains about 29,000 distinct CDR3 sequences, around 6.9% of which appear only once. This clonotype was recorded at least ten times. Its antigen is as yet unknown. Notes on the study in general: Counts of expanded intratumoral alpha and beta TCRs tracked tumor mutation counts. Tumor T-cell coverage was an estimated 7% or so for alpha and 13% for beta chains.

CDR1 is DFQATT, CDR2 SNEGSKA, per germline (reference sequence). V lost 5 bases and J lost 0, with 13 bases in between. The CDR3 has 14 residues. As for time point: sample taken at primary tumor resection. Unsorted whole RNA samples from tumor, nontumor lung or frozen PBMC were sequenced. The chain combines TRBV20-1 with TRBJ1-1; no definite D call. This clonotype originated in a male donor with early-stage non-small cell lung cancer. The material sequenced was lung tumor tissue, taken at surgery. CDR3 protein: CSAYGTVMNTEAFF. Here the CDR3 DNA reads TGCAGTGCTTACGGAACGGTGATGAACACTGAAGCTTTCTTT.